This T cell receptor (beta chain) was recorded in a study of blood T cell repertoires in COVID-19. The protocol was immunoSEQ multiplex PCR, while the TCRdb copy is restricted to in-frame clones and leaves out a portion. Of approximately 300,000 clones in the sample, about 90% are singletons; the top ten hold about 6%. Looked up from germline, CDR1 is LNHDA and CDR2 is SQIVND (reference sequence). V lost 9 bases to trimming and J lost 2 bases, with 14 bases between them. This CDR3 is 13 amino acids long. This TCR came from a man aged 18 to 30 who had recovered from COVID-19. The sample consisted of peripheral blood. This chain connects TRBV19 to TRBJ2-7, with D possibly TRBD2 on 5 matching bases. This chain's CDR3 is CARHSREPYEQYF. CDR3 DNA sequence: TGTGCCAGACACTCCCGGGAACCCTACGAGCAGTACTTC.